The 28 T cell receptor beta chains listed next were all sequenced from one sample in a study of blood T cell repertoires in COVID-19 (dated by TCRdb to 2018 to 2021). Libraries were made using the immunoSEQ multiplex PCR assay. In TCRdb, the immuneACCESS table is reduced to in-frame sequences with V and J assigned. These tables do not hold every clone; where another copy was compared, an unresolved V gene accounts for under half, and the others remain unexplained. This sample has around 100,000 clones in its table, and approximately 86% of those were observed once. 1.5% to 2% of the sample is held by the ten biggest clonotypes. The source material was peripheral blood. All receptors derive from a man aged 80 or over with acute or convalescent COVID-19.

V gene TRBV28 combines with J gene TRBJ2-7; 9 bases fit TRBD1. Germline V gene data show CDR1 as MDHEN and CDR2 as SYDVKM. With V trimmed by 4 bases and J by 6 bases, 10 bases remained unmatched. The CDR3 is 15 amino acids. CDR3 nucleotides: TGTGCCAGCAGTTGGACCGGGACAGGGTTGGTCGAGCAGTACTTC. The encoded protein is CASSWTGTGLVEQYF.

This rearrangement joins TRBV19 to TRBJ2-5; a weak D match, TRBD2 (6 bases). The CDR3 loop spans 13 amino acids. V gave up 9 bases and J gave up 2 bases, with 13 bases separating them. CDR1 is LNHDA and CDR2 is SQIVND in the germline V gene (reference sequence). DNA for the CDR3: TGTGCCAGCCAAGCGGGTCCTCAAGAGACCCAGTACTTC. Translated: CASQAGPQETQYF.

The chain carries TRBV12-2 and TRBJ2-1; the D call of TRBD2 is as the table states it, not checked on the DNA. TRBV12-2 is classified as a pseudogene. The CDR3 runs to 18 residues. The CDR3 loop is CASRLGGGGSSSYNEQFF. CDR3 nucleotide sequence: TGTGCAAGTCGCTTAGGGGGAGGGGGTTCTAGCTCCTACAATGAGCAGTTCTTC.

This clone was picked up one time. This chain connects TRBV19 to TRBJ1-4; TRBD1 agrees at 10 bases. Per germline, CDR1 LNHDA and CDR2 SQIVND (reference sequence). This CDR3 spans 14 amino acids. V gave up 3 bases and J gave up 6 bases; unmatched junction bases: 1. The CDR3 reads CASSMTGGDEKLFF. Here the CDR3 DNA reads TGTGCCAGTAGTATGACAGGGGGCGATGAAAAACTGTTTTTT.

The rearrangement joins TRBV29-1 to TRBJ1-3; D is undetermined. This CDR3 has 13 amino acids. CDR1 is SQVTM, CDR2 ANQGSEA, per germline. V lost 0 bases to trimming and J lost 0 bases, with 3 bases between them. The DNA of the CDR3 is TGCAGCGTTGAAGATCACTCTGGAAACACCATATATTTT. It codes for CSVEDHSGNTIYF. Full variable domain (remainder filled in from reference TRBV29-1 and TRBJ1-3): SAVISQKPSRDICQRGTSLTIQCQVDSQVTMMFWYRQQPGQSLTLIATANQGSEATYESGFVIDKFPISRPNLTFSTLTVSNMSPEDSSIYLCSVEDHSGNTIYFGEGSWLTVV.

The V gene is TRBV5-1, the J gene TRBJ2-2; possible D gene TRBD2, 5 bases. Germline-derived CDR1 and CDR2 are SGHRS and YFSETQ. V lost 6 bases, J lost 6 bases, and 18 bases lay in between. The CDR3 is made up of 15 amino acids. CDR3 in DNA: TGCGCCAGCACGGCCTCGGGAATAGCGTCCGGGGAGCTGTTTTTT. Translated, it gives CASTASGIASGELFF.

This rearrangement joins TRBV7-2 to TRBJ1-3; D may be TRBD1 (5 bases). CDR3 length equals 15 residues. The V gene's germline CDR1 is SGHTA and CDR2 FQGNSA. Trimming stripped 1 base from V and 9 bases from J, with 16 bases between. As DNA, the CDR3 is TGTGCCAGCAGCTTAGGGGGGGTATTGACCGGCACCATATATTTT. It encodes CASSLGGVLTGTIYF.

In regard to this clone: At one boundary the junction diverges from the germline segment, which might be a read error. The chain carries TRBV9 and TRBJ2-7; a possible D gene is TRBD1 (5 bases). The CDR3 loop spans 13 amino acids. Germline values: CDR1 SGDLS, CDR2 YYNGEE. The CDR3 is CASSVQGSSEQYF. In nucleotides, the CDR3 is TGTGCCAGCAGCGTACAGGGTTCCTCCGAGCAGTACTTC. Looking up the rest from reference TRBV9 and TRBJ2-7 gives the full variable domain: DSGVTQTPKHLITATGQRVTLRCSPRSGDLSVYWYQQSLDQGLQFLIQYYNGEERAKGNILERFSAQQFPDLHSELNLSSLELGDSALYFCASSVQGSSEQYFGPGTRLTVT.

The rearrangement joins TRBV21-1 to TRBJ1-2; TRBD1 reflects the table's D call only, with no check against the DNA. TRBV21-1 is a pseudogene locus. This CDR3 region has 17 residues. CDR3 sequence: CASSIPGWTGERYGYTF. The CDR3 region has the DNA TGTGCCAGCAGCATCCCTGGGTGGACAGGGGAACGCTATGGCTACACCTTC.

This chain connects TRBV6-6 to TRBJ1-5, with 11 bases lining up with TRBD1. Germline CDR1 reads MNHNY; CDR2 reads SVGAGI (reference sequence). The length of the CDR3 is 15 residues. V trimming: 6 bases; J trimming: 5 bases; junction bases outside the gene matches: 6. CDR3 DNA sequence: TGTGCCAGCAGGGGGGACAGGGGGGAATATCAGCCCCAGCATTTT. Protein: CASRGDRGEYQPQHF.

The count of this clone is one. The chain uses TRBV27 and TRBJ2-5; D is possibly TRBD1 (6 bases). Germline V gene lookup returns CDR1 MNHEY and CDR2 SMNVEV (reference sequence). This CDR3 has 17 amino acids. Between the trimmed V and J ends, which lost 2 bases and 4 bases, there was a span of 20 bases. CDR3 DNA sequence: TGTGCCAGCAGTTTACCCCGACAGGCCCAGGAGGTAGAGACCCAGTACTTC. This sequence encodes CASSLPRQAQEVETQYF.

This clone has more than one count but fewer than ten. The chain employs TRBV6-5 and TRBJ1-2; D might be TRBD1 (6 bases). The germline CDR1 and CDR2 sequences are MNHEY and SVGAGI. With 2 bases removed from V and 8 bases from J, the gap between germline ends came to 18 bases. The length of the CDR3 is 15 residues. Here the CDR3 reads CASSYLTDRIRGYTF. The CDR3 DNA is TGTGCCAGCAGTTACCTGACCGACAGGATACGGGGCTACACCTTC.

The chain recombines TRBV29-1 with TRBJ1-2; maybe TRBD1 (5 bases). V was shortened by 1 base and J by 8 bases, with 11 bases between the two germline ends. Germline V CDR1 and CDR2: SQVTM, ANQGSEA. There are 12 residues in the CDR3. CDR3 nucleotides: TGCAGCGTTGAAGGCGGGGCGAGGGGCTACACCTTC. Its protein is CSVEGGARGYTF.

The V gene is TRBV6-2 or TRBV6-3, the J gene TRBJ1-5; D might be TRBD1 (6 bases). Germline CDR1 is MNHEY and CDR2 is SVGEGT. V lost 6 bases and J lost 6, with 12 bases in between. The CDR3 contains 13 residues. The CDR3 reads CASSRGGLQPQHF. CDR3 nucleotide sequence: TGTGCCAGCAGCCGCGGGGGGCTTCAGCCCCAGCATTTT.

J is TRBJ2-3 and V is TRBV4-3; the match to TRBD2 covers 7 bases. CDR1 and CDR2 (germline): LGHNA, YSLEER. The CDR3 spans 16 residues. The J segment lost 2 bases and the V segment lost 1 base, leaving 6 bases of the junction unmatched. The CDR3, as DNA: TGCGCCAGCAGCCAAGGAGCCGGGACTAACACAGATACGCAGTATTTT. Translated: CASSQGAGTNTDTQYF.

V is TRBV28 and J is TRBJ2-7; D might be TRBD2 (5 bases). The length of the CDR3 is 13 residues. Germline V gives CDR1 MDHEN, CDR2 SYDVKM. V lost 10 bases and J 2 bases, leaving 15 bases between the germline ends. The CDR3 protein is CATSVGLAYEQYF. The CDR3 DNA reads TGTGCCACCTCAGTTGGACTGGCCTACGAGCAGTACTTC.

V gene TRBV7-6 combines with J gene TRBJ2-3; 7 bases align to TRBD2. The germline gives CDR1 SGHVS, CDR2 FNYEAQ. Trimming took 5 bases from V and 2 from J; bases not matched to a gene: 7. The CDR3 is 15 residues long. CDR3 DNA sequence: TGTGCCAGCAGCAAGACTAGCCTCGACACAGATACGCAGTATTTT. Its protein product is CASSKTSLDTDTQYF.

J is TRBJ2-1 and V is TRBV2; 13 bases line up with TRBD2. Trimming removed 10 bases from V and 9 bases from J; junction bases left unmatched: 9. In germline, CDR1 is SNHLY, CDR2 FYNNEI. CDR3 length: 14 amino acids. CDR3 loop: CAIPGLAGPVEQFF. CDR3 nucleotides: TGTGCCATTCCGGGACTAGCGGGACCTGTTGAGCAGTTCTTC.

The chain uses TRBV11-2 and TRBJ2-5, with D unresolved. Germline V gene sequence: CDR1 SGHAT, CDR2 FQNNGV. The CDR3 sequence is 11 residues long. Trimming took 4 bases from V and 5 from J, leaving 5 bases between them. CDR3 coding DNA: TGTGCCAGCAGCTACGAGGAGACCCAGTACTTC. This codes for CASSYEETQYF.

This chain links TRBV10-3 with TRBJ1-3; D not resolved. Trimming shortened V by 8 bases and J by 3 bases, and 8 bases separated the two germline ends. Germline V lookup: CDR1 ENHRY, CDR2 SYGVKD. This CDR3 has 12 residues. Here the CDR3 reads CAIGGLGNTIYF. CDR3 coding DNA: TGTGCCATCGGAGGGCTTGGAAACACCATATATTTT.

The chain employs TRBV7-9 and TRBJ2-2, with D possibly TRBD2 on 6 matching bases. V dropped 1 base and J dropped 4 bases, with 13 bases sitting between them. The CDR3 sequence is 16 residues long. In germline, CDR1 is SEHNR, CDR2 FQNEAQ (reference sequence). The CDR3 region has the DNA TGTGCCAGCAGCTTAGGCGGGGTAGGGTCCACCGGGGAGCTGTTTTTT. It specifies CASSLGGVGSTGELFF. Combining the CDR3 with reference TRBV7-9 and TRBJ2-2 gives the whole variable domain DTGVSQNPRHKITKRGQNVTFRCDPISEHNRLYWYRQTLGQGPEFLTYFQNEAQLEKSRLLSDRFSAERPKGSFSTLEIQRTEQGDSAMYLCASSLGGVGSTGELFFGEGSRLTVL.

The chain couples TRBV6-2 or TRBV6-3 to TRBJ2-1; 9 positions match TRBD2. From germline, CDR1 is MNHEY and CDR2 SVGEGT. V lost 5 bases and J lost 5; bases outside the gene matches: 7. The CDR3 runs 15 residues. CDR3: CASSLAGSAHNEQFF. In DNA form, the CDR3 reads TGTGCCAGCAGTCTAGCGGGATCGGCCCACAATGAGCAGTTCTTC.

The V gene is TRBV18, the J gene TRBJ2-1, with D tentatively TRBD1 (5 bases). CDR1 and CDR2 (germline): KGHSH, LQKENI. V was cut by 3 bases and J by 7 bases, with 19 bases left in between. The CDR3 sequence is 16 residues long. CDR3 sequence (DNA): TGTGCCAGCTCACCTGCTGACAGCCTTACAGTAAATGAGCAGTTCTTC. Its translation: CASSPADSLTVNEQFF.

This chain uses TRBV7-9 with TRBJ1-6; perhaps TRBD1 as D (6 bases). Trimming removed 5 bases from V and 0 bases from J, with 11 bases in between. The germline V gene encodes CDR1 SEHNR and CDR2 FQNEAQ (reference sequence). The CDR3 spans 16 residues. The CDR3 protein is CASSPTGSSYNSPLHF. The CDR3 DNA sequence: TGTGCCAGCAGCCCAACAGGGAGCTCCTATAATTCACCCCTCCACTTT. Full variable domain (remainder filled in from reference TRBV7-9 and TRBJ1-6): DTGVSQNPRHKITKRGQNVTFRCDPISEHNRLYWYRQTLGQGPEFLTYFQNEAQLEKSRLLSDRFSAERPKGSFSTLEIQRTEQGDSAMYLCASSPTGSSYNSPLHFGNGTRLTVT.

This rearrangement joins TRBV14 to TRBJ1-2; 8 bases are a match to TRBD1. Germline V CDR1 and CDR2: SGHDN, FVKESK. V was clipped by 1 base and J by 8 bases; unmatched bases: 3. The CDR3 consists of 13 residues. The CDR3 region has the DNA TGTGCCAGCAGCCAAGTTTGGACAGGGGGCTACACCTTC. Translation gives CASSQVWTGGYTF.

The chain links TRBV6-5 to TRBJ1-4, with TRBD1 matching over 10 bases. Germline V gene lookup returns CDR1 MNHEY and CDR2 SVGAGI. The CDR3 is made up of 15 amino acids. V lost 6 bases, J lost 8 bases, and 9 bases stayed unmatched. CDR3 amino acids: CASSVGQGIIEKLFF. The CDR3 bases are TGTGCCAGCAGCGTGGGACAGGGGATCATAGAAAAACTGTTTTTT.

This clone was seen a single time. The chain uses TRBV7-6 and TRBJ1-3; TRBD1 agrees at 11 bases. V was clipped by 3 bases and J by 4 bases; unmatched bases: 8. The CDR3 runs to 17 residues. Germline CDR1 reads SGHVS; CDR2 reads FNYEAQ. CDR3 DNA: TGTGCCAGCAGCTTCGGACAGGGGGCAACTAAAGGAAACACCATATATTTT. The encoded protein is CASSFGQGATKGNTIYF. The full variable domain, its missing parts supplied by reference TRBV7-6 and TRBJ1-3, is GAGVSQSPRYKVTKRGQDVALRCDPISGHVSLYWYRQALGQGPEFLTYFNYEAQQDKSGLPNDRFSAERPEGSISTLTIQRTEQRDSAMYRCASSFGQGATKGNTIYFGEGSWLTVV.

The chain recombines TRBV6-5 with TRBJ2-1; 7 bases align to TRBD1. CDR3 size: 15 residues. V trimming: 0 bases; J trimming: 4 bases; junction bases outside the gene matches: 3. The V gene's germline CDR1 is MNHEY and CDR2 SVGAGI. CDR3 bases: TGTGCCAGCAGTTACTCGCAACAGGGGTACAATGAGCAGTTCTTC. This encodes CASSYSQQGYNEQFF.